This TCR beta chain is drawn from a study of T cell repertoires in cytomegalovirus infection. Study in general: Matching HLA type, along with CMV infection, was indicated by public TCR beta signatures.

One entry per CDR3 protein, called by TCRdb with MiXCR from the reads. This sample yields approximately 770,000 distinct CDR3 sequences, of which just under 30% are seen a single time; about 12% belongs to the top ten. The study, taken as a whole, reports: Accumulated public TCR beta family frequency recognized individuals carrying CMV together with the relevant HLA. In two of eight donors, the top clonotype was HLA-C-restricted CMV-specific.

Trimming cost V 4 bases and J 3 bases; bases outside gene matches: 10. The CDR3 has 16 residues. Looked up from germline, CDR1 is MNHNS and CDR2 is SASEGT. This clonotype was found a few times. What it binds is not known. The TCR sequence derives from a human donor in good health (CMV status not recorded). Some clones in this sample may be carry-over from other donors' samples. The chain employs TRBV6-1 and TRBJ1-1; 8 bases are a match to TRBD1. Here the sequenced sample was cultured CD8+ T cells from PBMCs, taken from culture after CMV antigen stimulation. The CDR3: CASSALLRGRDTEAFF. CDR3 nucleotide sequence: TGTGCCAGCAGTGCCCTCCTCAGGGGGCGGGACACTGAAGCTTTCTTT.